This T cell receptor beta chain was found in a study of blood T cells in healthy people across ages (dated by TCRdb to about 2015). Background on the whole study: In model experiments, roughly one uniquely barcoded TCR beta cDNA molecule per two T cells was captured by template switching. Age-related changes in TCR beta repertoire diversity were measured in the study by deep sequencing normalized with unique cDNA molecular identifiers. The donors were split into four age groups: young (average 16 years), middle-aged (roughly 42), aged (around 67) and long-lived (roughly 80). To avoid experimental bias, donors of different ages were randomly spread across the sequencing lanes. The study analyzed two additional independent replicas of 1 million unique cDNA reads from the same blood draw for two donors, one aged 18 to 29 and one aged 80 or older. Overall study outcomes, separate from this receptor: Because donor CMV infection status was unknown, age-related changes in expanded clonotypes were potentially confounded. Since profiling was done on bulk unsorted PBMCs, naive and antigen-experienced compartments could not be conclusively compared. Compared with the aged group, the long-lived group had more naive CD4+ T cells, fewer expanded clones and increased TCR diversity, a pattern suggesting age selection. As age increased, observed TCR beta diversity per million T cells dropped in a roughly linear way, and a significant reduction was already evident by age roughly 36. Estimates of total diversity from one million sequenced T cells were regarded as lower bounds and underestimates. The percentage of naive T cells measured by flow cytometry correlated strongly with observed TCR beta diversity.

Donors were under 40 systemically healthy Caucasian individuals from Russia aged roughly 6 to 95 years. Each donor gave 8 to 10 milliliters of peripheral blood, drawn into EDTA-treated Vacutainer tubes. Ficoll-Paque density-gradient centrifugation was used to isolate PBMCs, with at least 6 million per sample. Trizol reagent was used to extract total RNA from PBMCs, with at least 5 micrograms per sample. Naive CD45RAhigh/CD27high T cell percentages were measured by flow cytometry on a PBMC aliquot from every donor. This clonotype was counted between two and nine times. No antigen is known for it. Base qualities are not provided; no much larger clone lies one nucleotide away. The library was obtained by 5' RACE. Instrument used: Illumina HiSeq 2500. The second PCR ran for roughly 7 to 12 cycles and used a J-beta primer mix along with a sample-barcoded 5' primer. A template-switch 5' adaptor carrying 12 random nucleotides introduced a unique molecular identifier onto each TCR beta cDNA molecule. At least 2.5 million CDR3-containing paired-end reads were obtained from each sample. First-strand cDNA synthesis was performed from all RNA using the Mint cDNA synthesis kit, with priming by a TRBC-specific oligonucleotide. After uracil-DNA glycosylase treatment, a first 18-cycle PCR used universal primers M1SS and BC2_uni_R on all cDNA. Turning to the authors' computational methods: For normalization, 1 million high-quality reads, each with a distinct molecular identifier, were randomly selected from each sample. Reads with shared molecular identifiers were discarded instead of being binned into consensus sequences. CDR3 identification, clonotype clustering and error correction used MiTCR with a Q25 quality threshold and the strictest error-elimination algorithm. A nonparametric unseen species model with Euler transformation was used to estimate a lower bound on total TCR beta diversity. Starting from the raw public reads, TCRdb applied fastp trimming at Q25, assembled clones with MiXCR and retained in-frame beta chains. Duplicate CDR3 protein sequences are folded into a single record with the most common DNA and genes. The V and J calls shown here were made by TCRdb, not taken from the authors' results. The sample table records about 1.8 million distinct CDR3 sequences; around 50% of these occur just once. The top ten clones comprise roughly 2.1% of the sample.

Sequencing was done on a sample of blood. The clonotype originates from a woman in her forties in good health.

The CDR3 protein: CASSDQGARFYEQYF. The nucleotide sequence is given as TGTGCCAGCAGTGACCAGGGGGCTCGGTTCTACGAGCAGTACTTC. The chain uses TRBV6-1 and TRBJ2-7, with 8 middle bases fitting TRBD1. V has 3 bases trimmed and J has 3 bases trimmed; junction bases matching no gene number 7. The germline V gene provides CDR1 MNHNS and CDR2 SASEGT. The CDR3 covers 15 residues, taking in both the cysteine and the phenylalanine. Only the CDR3 DNA stays, 45 bases, in frame from base 1.